Shown below are 23 T cell receptor beta chains from a single sample sequenced in a study of CD8+CD57+ T cells in acquired aplastic anemia. Template material for TCR beta VDJ and CDR3 profiling consisted of genomic DNA. TCRdb re-analysed the reads in MiXCR, keeping a single row per CDR3 protein. This repertoire shows around 230,000 distinct CDR3 sequences, approximately 60% found once; its top ten account for about 31%. What was sequenced was sorted CD4+, CD8+, or CD8+CD57+ T cells (not recorded which) from PBMCs. These receptors all stem from a human donor in good health.

The rearrangement links TRBV20-1 to TRBJ2-7, with 9 bases matching TRBD1. The CDR3 contains 14 residues. The V and J ends lost 3 bases and 6 bases, in that order; junction bases with no gene match: 9. The V gene's germline CDR1 is DFQATT and CDR2 SNEGSKA (reference sequence). The CDR3 DNA sequence: TGCAGTGCTAGGGCGGGACAGGGTAATCCCGAGCAGTACTTC. It is translated as CSARAGQGNPEQYF.

This clonotype was recorded at least ten times. This chain uses TRBV9 with TRBJ2-7, with a weak D call TRBD2 (6 bases). CDR3 size: 13 residues. Between the trimmed V and J ends, which lost 3 bases and 6 bases, there was a span of 13 bases. CDR1 SGDLS and CDR2 YYNGEE come from the germline V gene. The CDR3 sequence: CASSGLDGGEQYF. Written as DNA, the CDR3 is TGTGCCAGCAGCGGACTAGATGGCGGCGAGCAGTACTTC.

The rearrangement links TRBV7-9 to TRBJ1-2, with a weak D call TRBD1 (5 bases). Germline V gene lookup returns CDR1 SEHNR and CDR2 FQNEAQ (reference sequence). With 4 bases removed from V and 11 bases from J, the gap between germline ends came to 17 bases. This CDR3 comprises 13 residues. CDR3 region: CASSWTGTDPYTF. The CDR3 DNA follows: TGTGCCAGCAGCTGGACCGGGACGGACCCTTACACCTTC.

Ten or more counts support this clonotype. V usage is TRBV27 and J usage is TRBJ1-2; no clear D gene. This CDR3 has 15 amino acids. Trimming removed 5 bases at V and 6 bases at J, with 19 bases between. Germline V gene sequence: CDR1 MNHEY, CDR2 SMNVEV (reference sequence). The CDR3 sequence is CASSPTVVGWDGYTF. The CDR3 DNA reads TGTGCCAGCAGTCCCACCGTGGTAGGGTGGGATGGCTACACCTTC.

The table lists this clonotype with many counts. CDR3 DNA: TGTGCCAGCAGCCGCGCGGAGGGCACTGAAGCTTTCTTT. Translation gives CASSRAEGTEAFF. This chain links TRBV4-2 with TRBJ1-1; D remains unclear. Germline V gives CDR1 LGHNA, CDR2 YNFKEQ. Trimming left V 4 bases short and J 4 bases short, with 10 bases between. The CDR3 length is 13 residues.

This clonotype was detected many times. The junction departs from germline at one end; a sequencing error may be responsible. V is TRBV6-5 and J is TRBJ1-3, with D uncertain. Germline loops: CDR1 MNHEY, CDR2 SVGAGI. This CDR3 has 12 residues. CDR3 in amino acids: CASSHSGNTIYF. CDR3 coding DNA: TGTGCCAGCAGTCACTCTGGAAACACCATATATTTT.

The rearrangement joins TRBV11-3 to TRBJ2-7; TRBD2 matches 7 bases. Germline CDR1 SGHNT, CDR2 YENEEA. Germline trimming cut 3 bases from V and 1 base from J; bases unmatched to any gene: 6. The CDR3 covers 15 residues. The chain's CDR3 is CASSFGAGESYEQYF. CDR3 DNA sequence: TGTGCCAGCAGCTTCGGGGCGGGAGAGTCCTACGAGCAGTACTTC.

The chain employs TRBV15 and TRBJ1-1; no reliable D call. The CDR3 extends over 15 amino acids. Germline V CDR1 and CDR2: LNHNV, YYDKDF (reference sequence). V was trimmed by 0 bases and J by 5 bases, leaving 13 bases between them. The CDR3 sequence is CATSRDLGGYTEAFF. The CDR3 region has the DNA TGTGCCACCAGCAGAGATTTGGGAGGGTATACTGAAGCTTTCTTT.

In its sample, this clonotype was seen many times. Just one base apart from a much larger clone, this may be a read error. The chain has TRBV2 and TRBJ2-7; D uncertain. The CDR3 contains 11 residues. The germline gives CDR1 SNHLY, CDR2 FYNNEI. CDR3 protein: CARSVSYEQYF. CDR3 sequence (DNA): TGTGCCCGCAGTGTCTCCTACGAGCAGTACTTC. The full variable domain, completed using reference TRBV2 and TRBJ2-7, is EPEVTQTPSHQVTQMGQEVILRCVPISNHLYFYWYRQILGQKVEFLVSFYNNEISEKSEIFDDQFSVERPDGSNFTLKIRSTKLEDSAMYFCARSVSYEQYFGPGTRLTVT.

In its sample, this clonotype was seen many times. The V call is TRBV7-2, the J call TRBJ2-7, with D possibly TRBD1 on 6 matching bases. Trimming took 1 base from V and 0 from J, leaving 16 bases between them. The CDR3 is made up of 17 amino acids. Per the germline V gene, CDR1 is SGHTA and CDR2 is FQGNSA. The CDR3 bases are TGTGCCAGCAGCTTAGGGTATTTCGGACAGTCCTCCTACGAGCAGTACTTC. Protein sequence: CASSLGYFGQSSYEQYF. The whole variable domain, filled in from reference TRBV7-2 and TRBJ2-7, reads GAGVSQSPSNKVTEKGKDVELRCDPISGHTALYWYRQSLGQGLEFLIYFQGNSAPDKSGLPSDRFSAERTGGSVSTLTIQRTQQEDSAVYLCASSLGYFGQSSYEQYFGPGTRLTVT.

At least ten counts were recorded for this clonotype. The chain recombines TRBV20-1 with TRBJ1-2, with 10 bases identical to TRBD1. J lost 5 bases, V lost 4 bases, and 13 bases had no gene match. There are 16 residues in the CDR3. Germline values: CDR1 DFQATT, CDR2 SNEGSKA (reference sequence). The CDR3 here is CSAKGQGKGEVYGYTF. In DNA, the CDR3 is TGCAGTGCTAAGGGACAGGGGAAAGGGGAAGTATATGGCTACACCTTC.

The rearrangement uses TRBV12-3 or TRBV12-4 and TRBJ2-3, with D perhaps TRBD2 (6 bases). Trimming shortened V by 2 bases and J by 4 bases, and 13 bases separated the two germline ends. The CDR3 is 15 residues long. CDR3: CASSLSFAGPDTQYF. DNA of the CDR3: TGTGCCAGCAGTTTAAGTTTCGCGGGACCAGATACGCAGTATTTT.

The chain combines TRBV6-1 with TRBJ2-2; D gene unclear. The germline V gene encodes CDR1 MNHNS and CDR2 SASEGT. The CDR3 runs to 14 residues. Trimming removed 5 bases at V and 6 bases at J, with 13 bases between. Here the CDR3 DNA reads TGTGCCAGCAGTTACAATGTGGATTCCGGGGAGCTGTTTTTT. This sequence encodes CASSYNVDSGELFF.

This clonotype has just one count. The gene calls are TRBV4-1 and TRBJ2-1; 9 bases fit TRBD2. Germline V gene lookup returns CDR1 MGHRA and CDR2 YSYEKL. The CDR3 spans 16 residues. Trimming removed 0 bases from V and 7 bases from J; junction bases left unmatched: 7. The CDR3 DNA reads as TGCGCCAGCAGCCAAGATGAGGCGGGGGGGCGGAATGAGCAGTTCTTC. Translated, it gives CASSQDEAGGRNEQFF.

V is TRBV7-9 and J is TRBJ2-5, with D possibly matching TRBD1 (6 bases). This CDR3 comprises 14 residues. Germline V gene lookup returns CDR1 SEHNR and CDR2 FQNEAQ (reference sequence). Trimming stripped 8 bases from V and 5 bases from J, with 18 bases between. CDR3: CASERGYTGETQYF. The CDR3 nucleotides read TGTGCCAGCGAGAGGGGGTACACCGGGGAGACCCAGTACTTC.

The chain links TRBV15 to TRBJ2-7; D ambiguous. V was clipped by 1 base and J by 3 bases, with 7 bases between them. CDR1 LNHNV and CDR2 YYDKDF come from the germline V gene (reference sequence). The CDR3 runs to 13 residues. CDR3 sequence reads: CATSRVTYYEQYF. CDR3 nucleotide sequence: TGTGCCACCAGCAGAGTCACGTACTACGAGCAGTACTTC.

This clonotype was seen repeatedly, ten times or more. The rearrangement uses TRBV5-8 and TRBJ1-1; 7 positions agree with TRBD1. V was clipped by 2 bases and J by 0 bases; unmatched bases: 1. Germline lookup yields CDR1 SGHTS and CDR2 YDEGEE. This CDR3 is 14 amino acids long. Here the CDR3 reads CASSLQGMNTEAFF. Here the CDR3 DNA reads TGTGCCAGCAGCTTACAGGGGATGAACACTGAAGCTTTCTTT.

The chain carries TRBV7-9 and TRBJ2-1; D call uncertain. From germline, CDR1 is SEHNR and CDR2 FQNEAQ (reference sequence). This CDR3 region has 14 residues. Trimming took off 1 base at V and 8 bases at J, with 12 bases between the two ends. The CDR3 reads CASSLGSAVHEQFF. The CDR3 bases are TGTGCCAGCAGCTTAGGGTCGGCAGTGCATGAGCAGTTCTTC.

The V gene is TRBV29-1, the J gene TRBJ1-2, with D possibly TRBD1 on 6 matching bases. The V gene lost 0 bases and the J gene lost 7 bases, with 12 bases spanning the gap. CDR1 is SQVTM, CDR2 ANQGSEA, per germline. CDR3 length: 13 residues. CDR3 residues: CSVEDGGQAGYTF. The CDR3 nucleotides read TGCAGCGTTGAAGACGGGGGGCAGGCTGGCTACACCTTC.

The chain joins TRBV14 to TRBJ2-2, with D uncertain. CDR3 length: 15 residues. Trimming took 0 bases from V and 4 from J, leaving 9 bases between them. Germline-derived CDR1 and CDR2 are SGHDN and FVKESK. The CDR3 spells CASSQEVRPTGELFF. As DNA, the CDR3 is TGTGCCAGCAGCCAAGAAGTCAGGCCCACCGGGGAGCTGTTTTTT.

This clonotype was detected only a few times. The CDR3 is CASSGGSGYTF. CDR3 coding DNA: TGTGCCAGCAGTGGAGGTTCTGGCTACACCTTC. This sequence joins TRBV2 and TRBJ1-2; D is unresolved. The germline CDR1 and CDR2 sequences are SNHLY and FYNNEI. The CDR3 sequence is 11 residues long. The V end was cut by 4 bases, the J end by 7 bases, with 7 bases between.

This clonotype has ten or more counts. This chain connects TRBV10-3 to TRBJ2-5; the D is unclear. The germline gives CDR1 ENHRY, CDR2 SYGVKD. The ends were cut back, 6 bases at V and 2 bases at J, with 13 bases in the middle. The CDR3 is made up of 14 amino acids. This CDR3 reads CAISPEVIQETQYF. CDR3 DNA: TGTGCCATCAGCCCCGAGGTAATTCAAGAGACCCAGTACTTC.

V and J are TRBV19 and TRBJ2-5; D remains ambiguous. The germline CDR1 and CDR2 sequences are LNHDA and SQIVND (reference sequence). V lost 9 bases, J lost 1 base, and 12 bases lay in between. This CDR3 has 13 amino acids. CDR3 in DNA: TGTGCCAGCGCAATAGGGCCCCAAGAGACCCAGTACTTC. It specifies CASAIGPQETQYF. The whole variable domain, remainder taken from reference TRBV19 and TRBJ2-5, is DGGITQSPKYLFRKEGQNVTLSCEQNLNHDAMYWYRQDPGQGLRLIYYSQIVNDFQKGDIAEGYSVSREKKESFPLTVTSAQKNPTAFYLCASAIGPQETQYFGPGTRLLVL.